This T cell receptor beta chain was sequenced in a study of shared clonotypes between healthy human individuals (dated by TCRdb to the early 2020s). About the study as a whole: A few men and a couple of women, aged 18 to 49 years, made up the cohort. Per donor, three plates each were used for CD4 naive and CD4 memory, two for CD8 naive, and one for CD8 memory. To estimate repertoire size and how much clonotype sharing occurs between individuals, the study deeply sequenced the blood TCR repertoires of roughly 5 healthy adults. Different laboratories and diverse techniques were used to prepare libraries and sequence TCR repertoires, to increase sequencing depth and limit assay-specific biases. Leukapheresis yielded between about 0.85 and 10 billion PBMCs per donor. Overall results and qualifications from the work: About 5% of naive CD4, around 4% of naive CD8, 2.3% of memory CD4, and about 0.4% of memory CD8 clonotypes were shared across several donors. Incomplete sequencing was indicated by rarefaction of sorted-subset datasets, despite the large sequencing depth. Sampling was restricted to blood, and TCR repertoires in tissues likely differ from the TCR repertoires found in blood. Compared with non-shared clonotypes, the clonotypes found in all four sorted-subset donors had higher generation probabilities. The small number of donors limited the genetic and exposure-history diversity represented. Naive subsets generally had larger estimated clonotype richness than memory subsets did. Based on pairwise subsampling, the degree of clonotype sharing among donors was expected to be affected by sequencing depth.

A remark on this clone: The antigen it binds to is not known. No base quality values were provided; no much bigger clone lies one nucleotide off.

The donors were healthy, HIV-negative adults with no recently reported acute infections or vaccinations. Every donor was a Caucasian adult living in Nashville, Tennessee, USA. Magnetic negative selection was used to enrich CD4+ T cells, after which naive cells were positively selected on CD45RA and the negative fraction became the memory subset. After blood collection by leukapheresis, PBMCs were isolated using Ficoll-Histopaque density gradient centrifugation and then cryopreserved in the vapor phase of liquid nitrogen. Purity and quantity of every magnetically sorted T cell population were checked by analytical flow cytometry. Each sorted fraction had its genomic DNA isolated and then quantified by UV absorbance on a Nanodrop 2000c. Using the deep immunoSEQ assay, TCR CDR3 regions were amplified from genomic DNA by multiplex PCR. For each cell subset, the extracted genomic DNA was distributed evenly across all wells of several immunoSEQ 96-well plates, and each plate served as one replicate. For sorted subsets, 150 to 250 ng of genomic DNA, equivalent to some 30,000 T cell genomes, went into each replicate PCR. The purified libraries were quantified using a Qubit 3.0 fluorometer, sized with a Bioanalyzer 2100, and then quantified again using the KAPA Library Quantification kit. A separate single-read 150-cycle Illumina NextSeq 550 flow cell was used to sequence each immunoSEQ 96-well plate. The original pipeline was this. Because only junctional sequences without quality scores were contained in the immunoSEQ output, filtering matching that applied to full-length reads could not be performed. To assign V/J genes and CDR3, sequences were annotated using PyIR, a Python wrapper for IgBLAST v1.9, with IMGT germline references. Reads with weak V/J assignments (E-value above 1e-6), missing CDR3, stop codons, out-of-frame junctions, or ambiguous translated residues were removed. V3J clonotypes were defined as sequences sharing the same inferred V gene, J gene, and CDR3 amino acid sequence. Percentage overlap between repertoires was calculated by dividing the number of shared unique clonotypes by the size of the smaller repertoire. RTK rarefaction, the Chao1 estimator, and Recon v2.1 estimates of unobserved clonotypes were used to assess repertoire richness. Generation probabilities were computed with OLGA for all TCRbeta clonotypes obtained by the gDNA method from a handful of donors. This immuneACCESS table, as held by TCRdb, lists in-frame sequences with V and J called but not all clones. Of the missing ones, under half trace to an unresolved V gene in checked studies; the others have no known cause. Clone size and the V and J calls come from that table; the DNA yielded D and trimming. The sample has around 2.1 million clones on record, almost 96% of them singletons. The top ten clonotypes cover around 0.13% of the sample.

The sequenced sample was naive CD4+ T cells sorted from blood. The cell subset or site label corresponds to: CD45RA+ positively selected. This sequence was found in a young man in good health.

The bases are TGTGCCAGCAGTTTATTGGTGAACCGTGAGGATACGCAGTATTTT. Its protein is CASSLLVNREDTQYF. The chain is assembled from TRBV28 and TRBJ2-3; the D gene is unclear. V drops 1 base and J drops 6 bases, leaving 14 bases in between. Its CDR3 holds 15 amino acids, cysteine through phenylalanine. The sequence is cut down to CDR3 DNA, 45 bases in frame from base 1. From a lookup of the germline V gene, CDR1 and CDR2 are MDHEN and SYDVKM.